The 5 T cell receptor beta chains presented below share a single source sample, sequenced in a study of blood T cell repertoires in COVID-19. The table came from immunoSEQ multiplex PCR; TCRdb's copy has only in-frame clones and leaves some out. The sample holds 300,000 to 400,000 clones, approximately 90% seen once. Material: peripheral blood. These TCRs come from a woman younger than 35 who had recovered from COVID-19.

This clone was picked up a small number of times. The gene calls are TRBV29-1 and TRBJ1-1; D gene unclear. Germline V gene sequence: CDR1 SQVTM, CDR2 ANQGSEA. V was trimmed by 0 bases and J by 0 bases, leaving 8 bases between them. The CDR3 runs to 14 residues. Written as DNA, the CDR3 is TGCAGCGTTGAAGAGGGCACGGTGAACACTGAAGCTTTCTTT. Its protein is CSVEEGTVNTEAFF.

The chain links TRBV12-3 or TRBV12-4 to TRBJ1-2; D remains ambiguous. V dropped 6 bases and J dropped 0 bases, with 5 bases sitting between them. The CDR3 sequence is 12 residues long. CDR3 bases: TGTGCCAGCAGCCCAACTAACTATGGCTACACCTTC. It encodes CASSPTNYGYTF.

The chain couples TRBV4-1 to TRBJ1-2; TRBD1 aligns across 8 bases. The germline gives CDR1 MGHRA, CDR2 YSYEKL. This CDR3 comprises 17 residues. The V gene end was trimmed by 1 base and the J gene end by 2 bases; junction bases not matched to a gene: 9. The CDR3 loop is CASSQVPDRDMNYGYTF. CDR3 in DNA: TGCGCCAGCAGCCAAGTTCCGGACAGGGACATGAACTATGGCTACACCTTC.

V gene TRBV2 combines with J gene TRBJ2-5; no clear D. V was trimmed by 4 bases and J by 5 bases, leaving 8 bases between them. Looked up from germline, CDR1 is SNHLY and CDR2 is FYNNEI. This CDR3 is 12 amino acids long. The CDR3 nucleotides read TGTGCCAGCAGTGTAGTATCTGAGACCCAGTACTTC. Protein sequence: CASSVVSETQYF.

The chain couples TRBV18 to TRBJ2-1, with no clear D. There are 14 residues in the CDR3. Trimming cost V 2 bases and J 1 base, with 6 bases left between them. Germline lookup yields CDR1 KGHSH and CDR2 LQKENI. The CDR3 region has the DNA TGTGCCAGCTCACCATCCAGGTCCTACAATGAGCAGTTCTTC. As protein: CASSPSRSYNEQFF.